One and the same sample provided the 19 T cell receptor beta chains below, sequenced in a study of Ad26.COV2.S vaccination and SARS-CoV-2 variants. Treatment indicated: some 19 received Ad26.COV2.S at low or high dose, single or two shots; roughly five received placebo; per-sample allocation not given. It was on day 63 after the first vaccine or placebo injection that samples were taken. Profiled with immunoSEQ multiplex PCR; TCRdb holds only in-frame clones, not every one. This sample yields fewer than 800,000 clones, of which roughly 90% are seen a single time; about 1.5% belongs to the top ten. The sample in question was peripheral blood, obtained in a trial of Ad26.COV2.S vaccine versus placebo. The source is a person between 18 and 60 years old who received the Ad26.COV2.S COVID-19 vaccine or a placebo.

CDR3 sequence reads: CASGQGFGKLFF. The DNA of the CDR3 is TGTGCCAGCGGACAGGGCTTCGGGAAACTGTTTTTT. The rearrangement joins TRBV12-3 or TRBV12-4 to TRBJ1-4, with 8 bases that match TRBD1. V lost 8 bases to trimming and J lost 11 bases; unmatched junction nucleotides: 7. The CDR3 consists of 12 residues.

The chain combines TRBV14 with TRBJ2-1; 8 positions match TRBD2. CDR1 and CDR2 from the germline V gene are SGHDN and FVKESK. The CDR3 extends over 14 amino acids. Losses at the gene ends were 4 bases for V and 6 bases for J; bases not matched to a gene: 5. The CDR3 loop is CASSRGGRGNEQFF. CDR3 bases: TGTGCCAGCAGCCGCGGGGGGCGGGGCAATGAGCAGTTCTTC.

The V and J genes are TRBV27 and TRBJ2-7; maybe TRBD1 (6 bases). The CDR3 totals 16 residues. The germline CDR1 and CDR2 sequences are MNHEY and SMNVEV (reference sequence). V lost 0 bases and J lost 0, with 12 bases in between. The CDR3 bases are TGTGCCAGCAGTTTATCGACAGGATTGAGCTCCTACGAGCAGTACTTC. This gives the protein CASSLSTGLSSYEQYF.

This clone was observed a single time. This chain joins TRBV10-1 and TRBJ2-7, with 11 bases fitting TRBD2. This CDR3 is built from 15 residues. Germline V gene lookup returns CDR1 WNHNN and CDR2 SYGVQD (reference sequence). Trimming cost V 6 bases and J 7 bases; bases outside gene matches: 11. The CDR3 region is CASSRNSGRASEQYF. The CDR3 DNA reads TGCGCCAGCAGCCGAAATAGCGGGAGGGCTTCGGAGCAGTACTTC.

The gene calls are TRBV18 and TRBJ1-5; D is ambiguous. V gave up 2 bases and J gave up 0 bases, with 8 bases separating them. This CDR3 has 15 amino acids. Germline V gene sequence: CDR1 KGHSH, CDR2 LQKENI. The CDR3 bases are TGTGCCAGCTCACCAGCTGGCGGTAGCAATCAGCCCCAGCATTTT. Protein sequence: CASSPAGGSNQPQHF.

This clone was observed a few times. The chain is built from TRBV5-1 and TRBJ2-1; D possibly uses TRBD1 or TRBD2 (6 bases each). With 2 bases removed from V and 1 base from J, the gap between germline ends came to 10 bases. The CDR3 length is 15 residues. Germline lookup yields CDR1 SGHRS and CDR2 YFSETQ. This CDR3 is CASSFRGPSYNEQFF. The CDR3 region has the DNA TGCGCCAGCAGCTTCCGGGGGCCTTCCTACAATGAGCAGTTCTTC.

The V gene is TRBV7-2, the J gene TRBJ2-2, with 13 bases fitting TRBD2. The CDR3 is 18 residues long. After removal of 7 bases from V and 7 bases from J, the junction contained 15 bases not matched to a gene. Per the germline V gene, CDR1 is SGHTA and CDR2 is FQGNSA. CDR3 region: CASTYPGLAGSVDGELFF. The DNA for the CDR3 is TGTGCCAGCACTTATCCGGGACTAGCGGGGTCGGTCGACGGGGAGCTGTTTTTT.

This clone was counted between two and nine times. V is TRBV19 and J is TRBJ2-2, with 9 bases fitting TRBD2. Germline values: CDR1 LNHDA, CDR2 SQIVND (reference sequence). The CDR3 is made up of 15 amino acids. V lost 7 bases and J lost 6; bases outside the gene matches: 9. CDR3 sequence reads: CASMTREGRAGELFF. DNA for the CDR3: TGTGCCAGTATGACGCGGGAGGGCCGCGCCGGGGAGCTGTTTTTT. Full variable domain (rest looked up from reference TRBV19 and TRBJ2-2): DGGITQSPKYLFRKEGQNVTLSCEQNLNHDAMYWYRQDPGQGLRLIYYSQIVNDFQKGDIAEGYSVSREKKESFPLTVTSAQKNPTAFYLCASMTREGRAGELFFGEGSRLTVL.

This clone turned up a few times. The CDR3 sequence is CAWSAQQRRAPTGYTF. The CDR3 nucleotides are TGTGCCTGGAGTGCTCAGCAACGCCGCGCCCCGACGGGCTACACCTTC. The rearrangement links TRBV30 to TRBJ1-2; no firm D call. This CDR3 is 16 amino acids long. Germline values: CDR1 GTSNPN, CDR2 SVGIG (reference sequence). Trimming removed 1 base from V and 8 bases from J, with 23 bases in between.

The chain has TRBV18 and TRBJ1-2; the D gene is possibly TRBD1 (6 bases). The V end was cut by 3 bases, the J end by 5 bases, with 16 bases between. Germline assignment: CDR1 KGHSH and CDR2 LQKENI. The CDR3 covers 15 residues. DNA of the CDR3: TGTGCCAGCTCACCCGCAGGGGAATCTAGGTATGGCTACACCTTC. Encoded protein: CASSPAGESRYGYTF.

The V call is TRBV30, the J call TRBJ1-5; TRBD1 agrees at 7 bases. Germline assignment: CDR1 GTSNPN and CDR2 SVGIG (reference sequence). Unmatched junction bases numbered 6, after V lost 5 bases and J lost 5 bases. The CDR3 is 13 residues long. CDR3 sequence (DNA): TGTGCCTGGGCGGTGACAGGGCATCAGCCCCAGCATTTT. It is translated as CAWAVTGHQPQHF.

J is TRBJ2-7 and V is TRBV3-1 (or the pseudogene TRBV3-2), with 7 bases lining up with TRBD1. Germline lookup yields CDR1 LGHDT and CDR2 YNNKEL (reference sequence). There are 14 residues in the CDR3. With V trimmed by 5 bases and J by 6 bases, 10 bases remained unmatched. CDR3 in amino acids: CASSARLPGGEQYF. In DNA form, the CDR3 reads TGTGCCAGCAGCGCCAGACTCCCAGGGGGCGAGCAGTACTTC.

V and J are TRBV10-3 and TRBJ1-1, with D possibly being TRBD1 (5 bases). The CDR3 covers 16 residues. Between the trimmed V and J ends, which lost 5 bases and 0 bases, there was a span of 16 bases. Germline V gene lookup returns CDR1 ENHRY and CDR2 SYGVKD. The CDR3 DNA follows: TGTGCCATCAGTAAGACAGAGGCGGGGATGAACACTGAAGCTTTCTTT. Translation: CAISKTEAGMNTEAFF.

The chain employs TRBV30 and TRBJ1-2; D not resolved. This CDR3 region has 14 residues. With 4 bases removed from V and 1 base from J, the gap between germline ends came to 13 bases. CDR1 is GTSNPN, CDR2 SVGIG, per germline (reference sequence). The CDR3 sequence is CAWTWSGVNYGYTF. The CDR3 DNA reads TGTGCCTGGACTTGGTCCGGGGTTAACTATGGCTACACCTTC. The full variable domain, completed using reference TRBV30 and TRBJ1-2, is SQTIHQWPATLVQPVGSPLSLECTVEGTSNPNLYWYRQAAGRGLQLLFYSVGIGQISSEVPQNLSASRPQDRQFILSSKKLLLSDSGFYLCAWTWSGVNYGYTFGSGTRLTVV.

This clone was observed a handful of times. The CDR3 coding sequence is TGTGCCAGCAGTCCCCGGGCGGCGACAGCAAATCAGCCCCAGCATTTT. This codes for CASSPRAATANQPQHF. The chain links TRBV6-2 or TRBV6-3 to TRBJ1-5, with a possible D match to TRBD1 (5 bases). Germline V lookup: CDR1 MNHEY, CDR2 SVGEGT. The germline V and J ends were trimmed by 5 bases and 4 bases, with 18 bases remaining between them. The CDR3 totals 16 residues.

The rearrangement joins TRBV6-5 to TRBJ2-7, with TRBD1 identical over 7 bases. Germline V gene data show CDR1 as MNHEY and CDR2 as SVGAGI. Trimming removed 3 bases from V and 0 bases from J; junction bases left unmatched: 5. This CDR3 spans 15 amino acids. CDR3 nucleotides: TGTGCCAGCAGTTATACGACAGGGAGCTCCTACGAGCAGTACTTC. Translated: CASSYTTGSSYEQYF.

The chain is built from TRBV7-2 and TRBJ2-3; D is uncertain. This CDR3 contains 17 residues. Trimming removed 2 bases from V and 2 bases from J, with 17 bases in between. Germline V CDR1 and CDR2: SGHTA, FQGNSA. CDR3 DNA: TGTGCCAGCAGCTTAACACCTCAGAGTAGTTCCACAGATACGCAGTATTTT. This encodes CASSLTPQSSSTDTQYF.

The rearrangement uses TRBV18 and TRBJ1-3, with TRBD1 matching 12 bases. V shed 3 bases and J 4 bases; nucleotides not matched to a gene: 4. CDR3 size: 16 residues. The germline gives CDR1 KGHSH, CDR2 LQKENI. CDR3 region: CASSPGTGGTGNTIYF. The CDR3 coding sequence is TGTGCCAGCTCACCCGGGACAGGGGGCACGGGAAACACCATATATTTT.

J is TRBJ2-6 and V is TRBV7-3; D perhaps matches TRBD2 (6 bases). Trimming removed 2 bases at V and 3 bases at J, with 8 bases between. This CDR3 spans 15 amino acids. The germline V gene encodes CDR1 SGHTA and CDR2 FQGTGA. CDR3 in amino acids: CASSLGGGGANVLTF. Here the CDR3 DNA reads TGTGCCAGCAGCTTAGGGGGAGGTGGGGCCAACGTCCTGACTTTC.